Below, 26 T cell receptor beta chains from the same sample are listed, as sequenced in a study of shared clonotypes between healthy human individuals. Some clones are missing from TCRdb's copy, which holds only in-frame ones; the method was immunoSEQ multiplex PCR. The sample records about 1.5 million clones, approximately 98% being singletons. Sequenced: naive CD4+ T cells sorted from blood. Specified subset: CD45RA+ positively selected. The receptors stem from a man in his thirties or forties in good health.

The chain couples TRBV5-1 to TRBJ2-3, with 10 bases identical to TRBD2. The V segment lost 7 bases and the J segment 2 bases; nucleotides outside the gene matches: 4. Per germline, CDR1 SGHRS and CDR2 YFSETQ. This CDR3 comprises 14 residues. The CDR3 here is CASSAGGPTDTQYF. CDR3 bases: TGCGCCAGCTCAGCGGGAGGGCCCACAGATACGCAGTATTTT. The whole variable domain, filled in from reference TRBV5-1 and TRBJ2-3, reads KAGVTQTPRYLIKTRGQQVTLSCSPISGHRSVSWYQQTPGQGLQFLFEYFSETQRNKGNFPGRFSGRQFSNSRSEMNVSTLELGDSALYLCASSAGGPTDTQYFGPGTRLTVL.

This chain uses TRBV10-3 with TRBJ2-7, with 8 bases lining up with TRBD2. V shed 10 bases and J 4 bases; nucleotides not matched to a gene: 6. CDR1 is ENHRY, CDR2 SYGVKD, per germline. CDR3 length equals 12 residues. The CDR3 loop reads CATHRGGYEQYF. In DNA, the CDR3 is TGTGCCACTCACCGGGGGGGTTACGAGCAGTACTTC.

The chain is built from TRBV18 and TRBJ2-3; D not resolved. Trimming pared 4 bases from V and 2 bases from J, leaving 13 bases between. The length of the CDR3 is 15 residues. Germline loops: CDR1 KGHSH, CDR2 LQKENI. As DNA, the CDR3 is TGTGCCAGCTCACTAGGGCAGCCAAACACAGATACGCAGTATTTT. Its translation is CASSLGQPNTDTQYF.

Note on this clone: Other DNA variants within this sample encode the same CDR3. The chain links TRBV29-1 to TRBJ2-7, with D maybe TRBD2 (5 bases). With 4 bases removed from V and 4 bases from J, the gap between germline ends came to 8 bases. The CDR3 is 11 amino acids. Germline assignment: CDR1 SQVTM and CDR2 ANQGSEA. CDR3 residues: CSVVRGYEQYF. CDR3 DNA: TGCAGCGTTGTTAGAGGGTACGAGCAGTACTTC.

The chain combines TRBV6-6 with TRBJ1-1; D gene unclear. V lost 2 bases to trimming and J lost 0 bases, with 10 bases between them. There are 15 residues in the CDR3. Germline V gene data show CDR1 as MNHNY and CDR2 as SVGAGI (reference sequence). The CDR3 bases are TGTGCCAGCAGTTACAGGCCTAGCATGAACACTGAAGCTTTCTTT. Protein product: CASSYRPSMNTEAFF.

With regard to this clone: Other DNA sequences in this specimen translate into the identical CDR3. The chain's CDR3 is CASSSGDAPYEQYF. The CDR3 DNA reads TGTGCCAGCAGCTCAGGGGACGCCCCCTACGAGCAGTACTTC. The V call is TRBV7-8, the J call TRBJ2-7; D possibly corresponds to TRBD1 (6 bases). V was trimmed by 4 bases and J by 2 bases, leaving 12 bases between them. The germline V gene encodes CDR1 SGHVS and CDR2 FQNEAQ. This CDR3 has 14 residues.

J is TRBJ1-1 and V is TRBV19; D remains unclear. Trimming left V 3 bases short and J 4 bases short, with 12 bases between. In germline, CDR1 is LNHDA, CDR2 SQIVND (reference sequence). This CDR3 is built from 14 residues. The CDR3 sequence: CASSIQTGSTEAFF. The DNA of the CDR3 is TGTGCCAGTAGTATTCAGACGGGGAGCACTGAAGCTTTCTTT.

The J gene is TRBJ2-3, the V gene TRBV6-5; 8 nucleotides line up with TRBD2. V shed 2 bases, J shed 4 bases, and the junction held 5 bases outside the gene matches. CDR1 is MNHEY and CDR2 is SVGAGI in the germline V gene. The CDR3 loop spans 15 amino acids. As DNA, the CDR3 is TGTGCCAGCAGTTACGCGGGAGGCGGACCAGATACGCAGTATTTT. The encoded protein is CASSYAGGGPDTQYF.

The rearrangement uses TRBV2 and TRBJ2-5; D call uncertain. The V end lost 2 bases, the J end lost 5 bases, and 15 bases lay between the germline ends. CDR3 size: 15 residues. From germline, CDR1 is SNHLY and CDR2 FYNNEI. The CDR3 loop reads CASSEIGLDVETQYF. CDR3 DNA sequence: TGTGCCAGCAGTGAAATAGGCTTAGATGTGGAGACCCAGTACTTC.

The chain combines TRBV18 with TRBJ2-4; 7 nucleotides agree with TRBD1. The CDR3 is 15 amino acids. CDR1 and CDR2 (germline): KGHSH, LQKENI. The trim removed 1 base at V and 3 bases at J, leaving 3 bases unmatched. The CDR3 DNA reads TGTGCCAGCTCACCACAGGGGGCTAACAAAAACATTCAGTACTTC. This codes for CASSPQGANKNIQYF.

The rearrangement uses TRBV5-1 and TRBJ1-2, with a possible D match to TRBD1 (5 bases). Trimming left V 1 base short and J 1 base short, with 8 bases between. The CDR3 is 14 residues long. Per germline, CDR1 SGHRS and CDR2 YFSETQ. The CDR3 DNA reads TGCGCCAGCAGCTTGAACAGGTTTAACTATGGCTACACCTTC. Translated, it gives CASSLNRFNYGYTF.

The gene calls are TRBV2 and TRBJ1-2; weak D call: TRBD1 (5 bases). V lost 8 bases to trimming and J lost 8 bases, with 6 bases between them. The CDR3 runs 9 residues. Germline CDR1 SNHLY, CDR2 FYNNEI. The CDR3 reads CASGGGYTF. In DNA form, the CDR3 reads TGTGCCAGCGGGGGAGGCTACACCTTC.

CDR3 sequence (DNA): TGTGCCAGCCGTATAGCGGGAGGCACAGATACGCAGTATTTT. Its protein is CASRIAGGTDTQYF. The V call is TRBV6-5, the J call TRBJ2-3, with 9 positions matching TRBD2. The CDR3 runs to 14 residues. Trimming at V came to 8 bases and at J to 1 base, leaving 4 bases not matched to a gene. Germline values: CDR1 MNHEY, CDR2 SVGAGI.

The V gene is TRBV7-9, the J gene TRBJ2-7, with 9 bases fitting TRBD1. The CDR3 spans 19 residues. From germline, CDR1 is SEHNR and CDR2 FQNEAQ (reference sequence). V lost 2 bases and J lost 3; bases outside the gene matches: 17. CDR3: CASSLRGTGTRKPLYEQYF. In nucleotides, the CDR3 is TGTGCCAGCAGCTTACGAGGGACAGGGACGAGAAAACCCCTCTACGAGCAGTACTTC.

This rearrangement joins TRBV18 to TRBJ2-7; unclear D gene. Germline V gives CDR1 KGHSH, CDR2 LQKENI. The CDR3 consists of 12 residues. Trimming took off 6 bases at V and 4 bases at J, with 10 bases between the two ends. The CDR3 DNA follows: TGTGCCAGCTCCCGCTCGTCGTACGAGCAGTACTTC. Translating gives CASSRSSYEQYF.

The CDR3 bases are TGTGCCAGCAGAAACACGACAGGGCCCTATGGCTACACCTTC. Protein: CASRNTTGPYGYTF. V usage is TRBV2 and J usage is TRBJ1-2; 7 nucleotides line up with TRBD1. The junction had 8 bases not matched to a gene; V was cut back by 6 bases and J by 4 bases. There are 14 residues in the CDR3. The germline V gene encodes CDR1 SNHLY and CDR2 FYNNEI. Together with reference TRBV2 and TRBJ1-2, the CDR3 gives the full variable domain: EPEVTQTPSHQVTQMGQEVILRCVPISNHLYFYWYRQILGQKVEFLVSFYNNEISEKSEIFDDQFSVERPDGSNFTLKIRSTKLEDSAMYFCASRNTTGPYGYTFGSGTRLTVV.

This sequence joins TRBV5-8 and TRBJ1-1; D is undetermined. The CDR3 totals 16 residues. V lost 0 bases, J lost 4 bases, and 16 bases lay in between. Per germline, CDR1 SGHTS and CDR2 YDEGEE. CDR3 coding DNA: TGTGCCAGCAGCTTGGTGGTAGGTCACGAAGCCACTGAAGCTTTCTTT. This translates into CASSLVVGHEATEAFF.

V gene TRBV7-2 combines with J gene TRBJ2-5, with D unresolved. This CDR3 is built from 13 residues. The V end was cut by 5 bases, the J end by 7 bases, with 14 bases between. The germline V gene has CDR1 SGHTA and CDR2 FQGNSA. The CDR3 DNA follows: TGTGCCAGCAGCCGGCCCACTTATAGGACCCAGTACTTC. This encodes CASSRPTYRTQYF.

The chain has TRBV18 and TRBJ2-7; 7 bases are shared with TRBD2. CDR1 and CDR2 from the germline V gene are KGHSH and LQKENI. J lost 4 bases, V lost 3 bases, and 9 bases had no gene match. CDR3 size: 15 residues. CDR3 in amino acids: CASSPGAGVLYEQYF. DNA of the CDR3: TGTGCCAGCTCACCGGGCGCGGGAGTGTTGTACGAGCAGTACTTC.

This chain connects TRBV18 to TRBJ1-1, with 9 bases matching TRBD1. V gave up 5 bases and J gave up 7 bases; unmatched junction bases: 14. Germline V lookup: CDR1 KGHSH, CDR2 LQKENI. The CDR3 extends over 16 amino acids. This CDR3 reads CASSEQPGQGRIEAFF. The CDR3 DNA reads TGTGCCAGCTCAGAACAACCGGGACAGGGAAGGATTGAAGCTTTCTTT.

V usage is TRBV5-1 and J usage is TRBJ1-1; the D is unclear. The ends were cut back, 0 bases at V and 8 bases at J, with 11 bases in the middle. The CDR3 is 13 residues long. Germline V gene lookup returns CDR1 SGHRS and CDR2 YFSETQ. The chain's CDR3 is CASSLEVLGEAFF. CDR3 coding DNA: TGCGCCAGCAGCTTGGAAGTTTTGGGGGAAGCTTTCTTT.

This clone was counted between two and nine times. The rearrangement links TRBV6-4 to TRBJ1-2, with TRBD1 identical over 7 bases. Germline trimming cut 2 bases from V and 4 bases from J; bases unmatched to any gene: 1. The CDR3 runs to 13 residues. Germline CDR1 and CDR2: MRHNA and SNTAGT. The CDR3 here is CASSDTGAYGYTF. CDR3 sequence (DNA): TGTGCCAGCAGTGACACAGGGGCCTATGGCTACACCTTC.

The chain combines TRBV5-1 with TRBJ2-3, with 9 bases fitting TRBD1. CDR3 length: 15 residues. V dropped 4 bases and J dropped 3; count of bases not matched to a gene: 6. Per germline, CDR1 SGHRS and CDR2 YFSETQ. CDR3 protein: CASSTLGQGTDTQYF. The CDR3 DNA reads as TGCGCCAGCAGCACCCTGGGACAGGGTACAGATACGCAGTATTTT.

The rearrangement uses TRBV11-2 and TRBJ2-7; no clear D. Trimming cost V 0 bases and J 2 bases, with 8 bases left between them. The length of the CDR3 is 14 residues. CDR1 and CDR2 (germline): SGHAT, FQNNGV. CDR3 residues: CASSLEIGAYEQYF. The CDR3 DNA is TGTGCCAGCAGCTTAGAGATTGGTGCCTACGAGCAGTACTTC.

This chain joins TRBV5-6 and TRBJ2-3; a weak D match, TRBD2 (5 bases). V lost 2 bases to trimming and J lost 0 bases, with 13 bases between them. The CDR3 length is 16 residues. Per germline, CDR1 SGHDT and CDR2 YYEEEE. In DNA, the CDR3 is TGTGCCAGCAGCTTATCGATGACGGGGAGCACAGATACGCAGTATTTT. As protein: CASSLSMTGSTDTQYF.

The chain carries TRBV11-2 and TRBJ2-7; TRBD2 agrees at 10 bases. The CDR3 extends over 18 amino acids. Germline CDR1 reads SGHAT; CDR2 reads FQNNGV. The J segment lost 1 base and the V segment lost 4 bases, leaving 13 bases of the junction unmatched. The CDR3 protein is CASSYGLAVPQTSYEQYF. As DNA, the CDR3 is TGTGCCAGCAGCTACGGACTAGCGGTTCCTCAAACGTCCTACGAGCAGTACTTC.